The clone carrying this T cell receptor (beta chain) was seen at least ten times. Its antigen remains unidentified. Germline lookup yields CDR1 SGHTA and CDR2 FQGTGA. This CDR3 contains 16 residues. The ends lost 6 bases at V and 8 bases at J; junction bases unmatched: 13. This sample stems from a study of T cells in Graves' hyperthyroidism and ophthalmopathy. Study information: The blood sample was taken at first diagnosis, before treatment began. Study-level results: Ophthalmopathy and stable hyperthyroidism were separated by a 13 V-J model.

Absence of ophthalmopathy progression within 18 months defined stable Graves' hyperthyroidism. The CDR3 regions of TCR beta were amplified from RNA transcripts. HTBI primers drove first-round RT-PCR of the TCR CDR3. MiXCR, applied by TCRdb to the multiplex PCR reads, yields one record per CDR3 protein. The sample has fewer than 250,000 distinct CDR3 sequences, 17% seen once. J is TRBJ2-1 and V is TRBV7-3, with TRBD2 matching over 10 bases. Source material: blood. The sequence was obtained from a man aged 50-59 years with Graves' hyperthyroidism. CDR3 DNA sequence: TGTGCCAGCAGTCGTACTAGCGGGACGGGTTCGGATGAGCAGTTCTTC. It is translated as CASSRTSGTGSDEQFF.